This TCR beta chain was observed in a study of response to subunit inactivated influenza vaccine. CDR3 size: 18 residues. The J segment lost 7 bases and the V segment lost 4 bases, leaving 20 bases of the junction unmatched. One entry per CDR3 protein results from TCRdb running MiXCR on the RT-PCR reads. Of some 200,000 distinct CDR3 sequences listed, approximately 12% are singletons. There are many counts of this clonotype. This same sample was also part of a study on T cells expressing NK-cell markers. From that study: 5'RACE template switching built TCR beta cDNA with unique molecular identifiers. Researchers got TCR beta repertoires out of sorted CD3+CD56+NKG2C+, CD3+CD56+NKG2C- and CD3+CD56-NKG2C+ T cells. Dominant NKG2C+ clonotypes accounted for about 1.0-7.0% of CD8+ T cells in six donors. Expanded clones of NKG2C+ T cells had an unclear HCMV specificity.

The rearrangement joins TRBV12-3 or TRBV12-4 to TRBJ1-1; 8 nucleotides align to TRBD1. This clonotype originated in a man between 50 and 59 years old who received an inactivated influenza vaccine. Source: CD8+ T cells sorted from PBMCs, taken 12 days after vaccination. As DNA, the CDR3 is TGTGCCAGCAGTTCAAGGGTCGGACAGGGAATGGGAGCGGGTGAAGCTTTCTTT. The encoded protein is CASSSRVGQGMGAGEAFF.